These 7 T cell receptor beta chains came from one sample sequenced in a study of control samples from healthy donors and cancer patients. The assay was immunoSEQ multiplex PCR, and TCRdb's table has in-frame clones only and misses some. In the table there are tens of thousands of clones, roughly 90% of which are singletons. Sequencing input: PBMCs. All receptors come from a woman between 55 and 75 years old with head and neck cancer.

This rearrangement joins TRBV15 to TRBJ1-4; D is perhaps TRBD1 (5 bases). The CDR3 loop spans 15 amino acids. From germline, CDR1 is LNHNV and CDR2 YYDKDF (reference sequence). V lost 3 bases to trimming and J lost 3 bases, with 11 bases between them. CDR3 nucleotides: TGTGCCACCAGCAGGGTTGACAGCGCTAATGAAAAACTGTTTTTT. Its translation is CATSRVDSANEKLFF. Together with reference TRBV15 and TRBJ1-4, the CDR3 gives the full variable domain: DAMVIQNPRYQVTQFGKPVTLSCSQTLNHNVMYWYQQKSSQAPKLLFHYYDKDFNNEADTPDNFQSRRPNTSFCFLDIRSPGLGDTAMYLCATSRVDSANEKLFFGSGTQLSVL.

The genes are TRBV10-1 and TRBJ2-1; TRBD2 might be the D (6 bases). V lost 3 bases, J lost 7 bases, and 19 bases lay in between. CDR3 length: 16 amino acids. From germline, CDR1 is WNHNN and CDR2 SYGVQD (reference sequence). CDR3 in amino acids: CASSDIQVTRGNEQFF. As DNA, the CDR3 is TGCGCCAGCAGTGACATACAGGTTACCCGGGGGAATGAGCAGTTCTTC.

The rearrangement links TRBV2 to TRBJ2-4; 12 nucleotides align to TRBD2. This CDR3 region has 20 residues. CDR1 is SNHLY, CDR2 FYNNEI, per germline. V trimming: 3 bases; J trimming: 0 bases; junction bases outside the gene matches: 12. In DNA form, the CDR3 reads TGTGCCAGCAGTGAGCGGCTAGCGGGAGGGCCGAGGATAGCCAAAAACATTCAGTACTTC. Translating gives CASSERLAGGPRIAKNIQYF.

The V gene is TRBV2, the J gene TRBJ2-5, with D perhaps TRBD1 (6 bases). CDR3 length equals 14 residues. Germline V gives CDR1 SNHLY, CDR2 FYNNEI. Trimming shortened V by 8 bases and J by 2 bases, and 15 bases separated the two germline ends. The CDR3 DNA follows: TGTGCCAGCCACCGAGGCCAGGGGCAAGAGACCCAGTACTTC. It yields the protein CASHRGQGQETQYF.

This clone was picked up one time. The V gene is TRBV18, the J gene TRBJ1-4, with unresolved D. The CDR3 extends over 17 amino acids. V lost 3 bases to trimming and J lost 5 bases, with 19 bases between them. Germline V gene data show CDR1 as KGHSH and CDR2 as LQKENI. In DNA form, the CDR3 reads TGTGCCAGCTCACCTTACACCCCAGGAGAACCAAATGAAAAACTGTTTTTT. It yields the protein CASSPYTPGEPNEKLFF.

The J gene is TRBJ2-1, the V gene TRBV28, with 7 bases aligning to TRBD1. V dropped 5 bases and J dropped 7; count of bases not matched to a gene: 5. The CDR3 spans 13 residues. Germline values: CDR1 MDHEN, CDR2 SYDVKM. In DNA form, the CDR3 reads TGTGCCAGCAGTACGACAGGGCGGAATGAGCAGTTCTTC. This translates into CASSTTGRNEQFF.

This chain connects TRBV5-1 to TRBJ2-2; maybe TRBD2 (6 bases). The CDR3 is 16 residues long. The germline gives CDR1 SGHRS, CDR2 YFSETQ. V gave up 3 bases and J gave up 5 bases, with 17 bases separating them. The DNA of the CDR3 is TGCGCCAGCAGCTCCCCGACGGCGGGGTTAACCGGGGAGCTGTTTTTT. Translated: CASSSPTAGLTGELFF.